These 26 T cell receptor beta chains were sequenced from one sample in a study of PD-L1 blockade in urothelial cancer. Generated by immunoSEQ multiplex PCR, the TCRdb table keeps only in-frame clones and is missing some. The data contain 35,000 to 50,000 clones, approximately 90% of them singletons. The source was PBMCs, collected around atezolizumab (anti-PD-L1) treatment. The source is a woman aged 55-75 years with urothelial cancer.

This sequence joins TRBV7-3 and TRBJ1-2; weak D call: TRBD1 (5 bases). The CDR3 is 13 residues long. CDR1 SGHTA and CDR2 FQGTGA come from the germline V gene. V lost 6 bases and J 4 bases, leaving 12 bases between the germline ends. CDR3 protein: CASRAGEGYGYTF. The CDR3 DNA follows: TGTGCCAGCAGGGCGGGGGAAGGCTATGGCTACACCTTC. The whole variable domain, filled in from reference TRBV7-3 and TRBJ1-2, reads GAGVSQTPSNKVTEKGKYVELRCDPISGHTALYWYRQSLGQGPEFLIYFQGTGAADDSGLPNDRFFAVRPEGSVSTLKIQRTERGDSAVYLCASRAGEGYGYTFGSGTRLTVV.

The chain has TRBV5-1 and TRBJ2-7, with a possible D match to TRBD1 (6 bases). The CDR3 runs to 14 residues. From germline, CDR1 is SGHRS and CDR2 YFSETQ. V lost 3 bases to trimming and J lost 0 bases, with 10 bases between them. CDR3 nucleotide sequence: TGCGCCAGCAGCTCGAGGACAGACTCCTACGAGCAGTACTTC. Amino acid sequence: CASSSRTDSYEQYF.

Only one count was recorded for this clone. The rearrangement uses TRBV7-3 and TRBJ2-1, with 8 bases that match TRBD2. The CDR3 extends over 16 amino acids. Germline assignment: CDR1 SGHTA and CDR2 FQGTGA. V gave up 5 bases and J gave up 5 bases; unmatched junction bases: 11. For the CDR3, the DNA is TGTGCCAGCAGCATTAATAGTCGGGGGGGAAACAATGAGCAGTTCTTC. This gives the protein CASSINSRGGNNEQFF.

This rearrangement joins TRBV4-1 to TRBJ1-2; 7 bases map to TRBD1. Trimming cost V 0 bases and J 2 bases; bases outside gene matches: 3. This CDR3 is built from 15 residues. CDR1 and CDR2 from the germline V gene are MGHRA and YSYEKL. For the CDR3, the DNA is TGCGCCAGCAGCCAAGAAGGACAGGTCAACTATGGCTACACCTTC. It is translated as CASSQEGQVNYGYTF.

The chain links TRBV19 to TRBJ2-1; 8 nucleotides agree with TRBD2. The CDR3 length is 15 residues. CDR1 LNHDA and CDR2 SQIVND come from the germline V gene (reference sequence). V was clipped by 6 bases and J by 6 bases; unmatched bases: 10. The CDR3 loop reads CASSPRAGGLNEQFF. The CDR3 nucleotides are TGTGCCAGTAGCCCTAGGGCGGGGGGCCTCAATGAGCAGTTCTTC.

The gene calls are TRBV9 and TRBJ2-5; 8 nucleotides line up with TRBD1. The V and J ends lost 0 bases and 4 bases, in that order; junction bases with no gene match: 8. Germline CDR1 reads SGDLS; CDR2 reads YYNGEE. The CDR3 is 16 amino acids. DNA for the CDR3: TGTGCCAGCAGCGTAGGCTCAGGGGGCTTATCAGAGACCCAGTACTTC. Protein sequence: CASSVGSGGLSETQYF.

The V and J genes are TRBV9 and TRBJ2-1; 7 bases align to TRBD2. Trimming at V came to 2 bases and at J to 2 bases, leaving 1 base not matched to a gene. Germline assignment: CDR1 SGDLS and CDR2 YYNGEE. The CDR3 has 14 residues. CDR3 loop: CASSVAGAYNEQFF. The CDR3 DNA follows: TGTGCCAGCAGCGTGGCGGGGGCCTACAATGAGCAGTTCTTC. Looking up the rest from reference TRBV9 and TRBJ2-1 gives the full variable domain: DSGVTQTPKHLITATGQRVTLRCSPRSGDLSVYWYQQSLDQGLQFLIQYYNGEERAKGNILERFSAQQFPDLHSELNLSSLELGDSALYFCASSVAGAYNEQFFGPGTRLTVL.

The rearrangement uses TRBV9 and TRBJ2-7; TRBD1 might be the D (6 bases). CDR1 is SGDLS and CDR2 is YYNGEE in the germline V gene. Trimming pared 0 bases from V and 0 bases from J, leaving 10 bases between. This CDR3 has 15 residues. The CDR3 sequence is CASSVGQDLSYEQYF. The CDR3 bases are TGTGCCAGCAGCGTAGGACAGGACCTCTCCTACGAGCAGTACTTC.

The chain recombines TRBV2 with TRBJ2-3, with no clear D. The CDR3 consists of 14 residues. V was shortened by 5 bases and J by 0 bases, with 9 bases between the two germline ends. Germline-derived CDR1 and CDR2 are SNHLY and FYNNEI. The CDR3 region has the DNA TGTGCCAGCAGTTTAGCCAGAAGCACAGATACGCAGTATTTT. This translates into CASSLARSTDTQYF.

This chain links TRBV19 with TRBJ1-5; D possibly corresponds to TRBD1 (6 bases). Germline V gene data show CDR1 as LNHDA and CDR2 as SQIVND (reference sequence). This CDR3 is built from 14 residues. The V end lost 7 bases, the J end lost 3 bases, and 13 bases lay between the germline ends. The CDR3 loop is CASNIGQFNQPQHF. The CDR3 DNA sequence: TGTGCCAGTAACATCGGACAGTTCAATCAGCCCCAGCATTTT.

The V and J genes are TRBV19 and TRBJ2-2; TRBD2 matches at 7 bases. Trimming at V came to 3 bases and at J to 4 bases, leaving 5 bases not matched to a gene. Germline assignment: CDR1 LNHDA and CDR2 SQIVND (reference sequence). The CDR3 totals 15 residues. The CDR3 DNA reads as TGTGCCAGTAGTATGACGGGCGGGAGCACCGGGGAGCTGTTTTTT. Translation gives CASSMTGGSTGELFF.

This chain links TRBV7-3 with TRBJ2-7; 11 nucleotides match TRBD1. The CDR3 runs 14 residues. V was pared by 6 bases and J by 6 bases, with 7 bases of the junction left unmatched. CDR1 and CDR2 from the germline V gene are SGHTA and FQGTGA. CDR3 nucleotide sequence: TGTGCCAGCAGTCTCGCCGGGACAGGGGGCGAGCAGTACTTC. Translating gives CASSLAGTGGEQYF.

This chain links TRBV6-5 with TRBJ1-2, with a tentative D call TRBD1 (6 bases). The CDR3 sequence is 15 residues long. Germline V gene lookup returns CDR1 MNHEY and CDR2 SVGAGI. Trimming pared 8 bases from V and 2 bases from J, leaving 18 bases between. This CDR3 is CASRLGTRRNYGYTF. The CDR3 DNA reads TGTGCCAGCCGCCTAGGGACACGAAGGAACTATGGCTACACCTTC.

The chain uses TRBV5-1 and TRBJ1-3; D ambiguous. Germline lookup yields CDR1 SGHRS and CDR2 YFSETQ. The V gene lost 0 bases and the J gene lost 4 bases, with 14 bases spanning the gap. This CDR3 contains 16 residues. The CDR3 nucleotides are TGCGCCAGCAGCTTGGCGGGTCAGCTTCTAGGAAACACCATATATTTT. Translating gives CASSLAGQLLGNTIYF.

The rearrangement joins TRBV18 to TRBJ2-5; 8 nucleotides match TRBD2. The V and J ends lost 5 bases and 5 bases, in that order; junction bases with no gene match: 7. CDR3 size: 14 residues. Germline CDR1 reads KGHSH; CDR2 reads LQKENI. In DNA, the CDR3 is TGTGCCAGCTCAAAAGCGGGAGTGGAGGAGACCCAGTACTTC. This translates into CASSKAGVEETQYF. Full variable domain (remainder filled in from reference TRBV18 and TRBJ2-5): NAGVMQNPRHLVRRRGQEARLRCSPMKGHSHVYWYRQLPEEGLKFMVYLQKENIIDESGMPKERFSAEFPKEGPSILRIQQVVRGDSAAYFCASSKAGVEETQYFGPGTRLLVL.

The chain uses TRBV5-6 and TRBJ2-1; no clear D gene. V lost 1 base, J lost 7 bases, and 9 bases lay in between. This CDR3 has 13 residues. From germline, CDR1 is SGHDT and CDR2 YYEEEE. The CDR3 nucleotides are TGTGCCAGCAGCTTGCTTCGGTGGAATGAGCAGTTCTTC. This translates into CASSLLRWNEQFF.

The chain uses TRBV11-2 and TRBJ2-3; a possible D gene is TRBD2 (5 bases). Germline V lookup: CDR1 SGHAT, CDR2 FQNNGV. CDR3 length equals 15 residues. V lost 3 bases and J lost 2, with 12 bases in between. As DNA, the CDR3 is TGTGCCAGCAGCTTTCGCACGGACTTCACAGATACGCAGTATTTT. This codes for CASSFRTDFTDTQYF. Combining the CDR3 with reference TRBV11-2 and TRBJ2-3 gives the whole variable domain EAGVAQSPRYKIIEKRQSVAFWCNPISGHATLYWYQQILGQGPKLLIQFQNNGVVDDSQLPKDRFSAERLKGVDSTLKIQPAKLEDSAVYLCASSFRTDFTDTQYFGPGTRLTVL.

Judged by abundance, this clone is medium-sized. The V call is TRBV4-3, the J call TRBJ2-7, with D perhaps TRBD1 (6 bases). Per the germline V gene, CDR1 is LGHNA and CDR2 is YSLEER. There are 15 residues in the CDR3. V was shortened by 1 base and J by 0 bases, with 10 bases between the two germline ends. This CDR3 is CASSQARGGSYEQYF. CDR3 coding DNA: TGCGCCAGCAGCCAAGCGAGAGGGGGCTCCTACGAGCAGTACTTC.

V is TRBV5-4 and J is TRBJ2-7, with a tentative D call TRBD2 (7 bases). Germline CDR1 is SGHNT and CDR2 is YYREEE (reference sequence). Trimming took off 4 bases at V and 1 base at J, with 15 bases between the two ends. CDR3 length: 15 residues. Written as DNA, the CDR3 is TGTGCCAGCAGCCTCAGAGGGGGGGGGTCCTACGAGCAGTACTTC. Translating gives CASSLRGGGSYEQYF.

This chain joins TRBV7-2 and TRBJ2-5, with D possibly TRBD2 on 7 matching bases. Germline lookup yields CDR1 SGHTA and CDR2 FQGNSA. Trimming removed 1 base at V and 0 bases at J, with 9 bases between. The CDR3 has 15 residues. The CDR3 bases are TGTGCCAGCAGCTTAGGGGGGGGCGACCAAGAGACCCAGTACTTC. It yields the protein CASSLGGGDQETQYF.

The chain carries TRBV4-3 and TRBJ2-7; D is possibly TRBD1 (6 bases). CDR1 is LGHNA and CDR2 is YSLEER in the germline V gene. The CDR3 consists of 14 residues. V shed 1 base and J shed 3 bases, with 10 bases lying between them. The CDR3 bases are TGCGCCAGCAGCCAAGCTTGGGGGCGCTACGAGCAGTACTTC. Its translation: CASSQAWGRYEQYF.

The chain employs TRBV9 and TRBJ2-5, with D possibly matching TRBD2 (6 bases). Germline CDR1 and CDR2: SGDLS and YYNGEE. The V end lost 3 bases, the J end lost 1 base, and 16 bases lay between the germline ends. This CDR3 spans 16 amino acids. CDR3 nucleotides: TGTGCCAGCAGCGAGACCGGGAGATCGGGCCAAGAGACCCAGTACTTC. The encoded protein is CASSETGRSGQETQYF.

The CDR3 sequence: CASSEGQGYEKLFF. Here the CDR3 DNA reads TGTGCCAGCAGTGAGGGACAGGGTTACGAAAAACTGTTTTTT. V usage is TRBV2 and J usage is TRBJ1-4; 9 bases agree with TRBD1. CDR1 and CDR2 (germline): SNHLY, FYNNEI. The CDR3 sequence is 14 residues long. V dropped 3 bases and J dropped 8; count of bases not matched to a gene: 4.

This clone was picked up a small number of times. V and J are TRBV28 and TRBJ1-1, with 8 positions matching TRBD1. Per the germline V gene, CDR1 is MDHEN and CDR2 is SYDVKM. This CDR3 has 14 amino acids. The J segment lost 5 bases and the V segment lost 7 bases, leaving 9 bases of the junction unmatched. The CDR3 protein is CASTFNRGGTEAFF. The CDR3 coding sequence is TGTGCCAGCACCTTCAACAGGGGGGGGACTGAAGCTTTCTTT.

J is TRBJ2-2 and V is TRBV5-5; the D gene is possibly TRBD2 (6 bases). V lost 6 bases and J 6 bases, leaving 9 bases between the germline ends. CDR3 length: 12 amino acids. Per germline, CDR1 SGHKS and CDR2 YYEKEE (reference sequence). The CDR3 DNA is TGTGCCAGCACCAGGGAGGCCGGGGAGCTGTTTTTT. This codes for CASTREAGELFF.

This chain uses TRBV5-5 with TRBJ1-2; possibly TRBD1 for D (6 bases). Trimming removed 4 bases from V and 7 bases from J, with 20 bases in between. CDR3 length: 15 amino acids. Germline loops: CDR1 SGHKS, CDR2 YYEKEE (reference sequence). The CDR3 nucleotides are TGTGCCAGCAGCCAAGACACTACAGGGTTACGTGGCTACACCTTC. Its translation is CASSQDTTGLRGYTF.